The text below deals with one T cell receptor (beta chain). The entry originates in a study of blood T cell repertoires in COVID-19. On the study more broadly: The United States, Italy and Spain supplied acute and convalescent COVID-19 samples.

J lost 3 bases, V lost 4 bases, and 8 bases had no gene match. The CDR3 has 17 amino acids. The germline V gene encodes CDR1 KGHSH and CDR2 LQKENI. The repertoire was sequenced with immunoSEQ multiplex PCR; TCRdb's copy has only in-frame clones and lacks some. Of approximately 52,000 clones in the sample, more than 75% were seen once. The clonotype originates from a man between 65 and 79 years old with acute or convalescent COVID-19. The chain couples TRBV18 to TRBJ2-5, with 13 bases fitting TRBD2. Material: peripheral blood. DNA for the CDR3: TGTGCCAGCTCACTACTAGCGGGAGGGCCGGGCGAAGAGACCCAGTACTTC. Translating gives CASSLLAGGPGEETQYF.